This T cell receptor (beta chain) was captured by sequencing in a study of shared clonotypes between healthy human individuals (dated by TCRdb to 2018 to 2020). With respect to the entire study: The cohort included a few men and a couple of women between 18 and 49 years of age. For each donor, CD4 naive and CD4 memory were each run on three plates, CD8 naive on two plates, and CD8 memory on one plate. To estimate repertoire size and how much clonotype sharing occurs between individuals, the study deeply sequenced the blood TCR repertoires of several healthy adults. Different laboratories and diverse techniques were used to prepare libraries and sequence TCR repertoires, to increase sequencing depth and limit assay-specific biases. Between about 0.8 and 8.9 billion PBMCs per donor were obtained by leukapheresis. Results the study describes overall, beyond this receptor: Sampling was restricted to blood, and TCR repertoires in tissue are likely to differ from TCR repertoires in blood. Based on pairwise subsampling, the degree of clonotype sharing among donors was expected to be affected by sequencing depth. Sharing across a few donors was observed for around 4.8% of naive CD4, 3% to 3.5% of naive CD8, over 2% of memory CD4, and around 0.4% of memory CD8 clonotypes. Incomplete sequencing was indicated by rarefaction of sorted-subset datasets, despite the large sequencing depth. Higher generation probabilities were observed for clonotypes shared by all four sorted-subset donors than for non-shared clonotypes. Because the study included only a small number of donors, the genetic and exposure-history diversity represented was limited. Naive subsets generally had larger estimated clonotype richness than memory subsets.

Concerning this clone: What this receptor recognizes is not known. No qualities accompany the bases; no much larger clone lies one base away.

The donors were healthy, HIV-negative adults with no recently reported acute infections or vaccinations. All donors were Caucasian adults living in Nashville, Tennessee, USA. Magnetic negative selection was used to enrich CD4+ T cells, after which naive cells were positively selected on CD45RA and the negative fraction became the memory subset. After blood collection by leukapheresis, PBMCs were isolated using Ficoll-Histopaque density gradient centrifugation and then cryopreserved in the vapor phase of liquid nitrogen. Analytical flow cytometry was used to check the purity and quantity of each magnetically sorted T cell population. Each sorted fraction had its genomic DNA isolated and then quantified by UV absorbance on a Nanodrop 2000c. Based on the germline V gene, the CDR1 and CDR2 sequences are KGHSH and LQKENI. The CDR3 numbers 16 residues from cysteine through phenylalanine. CDR3 DNA only is kept here, 48 bases in frame from base 1. The trim is 4 bases for V and 2 bases for J, with a gap of 15 bases between the germline ends.

Using the deep immunoSEQ assay, TCR CDR3 regions were amplified from genomic DNA by multiplex PCR. Extracted genomic DNA from each cell subset was spread evenly across all wells of several immunoSEQ 96-well plates, with each plate serving as a replicate. For sorted subsets, around 0.2 ug of genomic DNA, equivalent to 30,000 or so T cell genomes, went into each replicate PCR. Purified libraries were measured with a Qubit 3.0 fluorometer, size-checked on a Bioanalyzer 2100, and measured again with the KAPA Library Quantification kit. Each immunoSEQ 96-well plate was sequenced on its own single-read 150-cycle Illumina NextSeq 550 flow cell. Under the source paper's analysis protocol: Because the immunoSEQ output held only junctional sequences and lacked quality scores, the filtering could not match the filtering applied to full-length reads. To assign V/J genes and CDR3, sequences were annotated against IMGT germline references using PyIR, a Python wrapper for IgBLAST v1.9. Reads were removed for weak V/J assignments (E-value above 1e-6), missing CDR3, stop codons, out-of-frame junctions, or ambiguous translated residues. V3J clonotypes were defined by identical inferred V gene, J gene, and CDR3 amino acid sequence. Percentage overlap between repertoires was calculated by dividing the number of shared unique clonotypes by the size of the smaller repertoire. Repertoire richness was assessed with RTK rarefaction, the Chao1 estimator, and Recon v2.1 estimates of unobserved clonotypes. For all TCRbeta clonotypes obtained by the gDNA method from four donors, generation probabilities were computed with OLGA. TCRdb took over this immuneACCESS table, retaining in-frame rearrangements with V and J assigned. Such tables are incomplete; in checked studies, under half of the missing clones stem from an unresolved V gene, and the remainder is unexplained. From that table come the V and J calls and clone size; the DNA was used to work out D and trimming. The sample data list 1 million to 1.2 million clones, and 70% to 85% of these were observed just once. The ten top clones hold roughly 0.9% of the sample.

The receptor comes from a man between 18 and 29 years old in good health. Some clones in this sample may be carry-over from other donors' samples. The chain uses TRBV18 and TRBJ2-1; D gene: possibly TRBD2, on 6 matching bases. Input material: memory CD4+ T cells from PBMCs. The cell subset or site label, as the study defines it: CD45RA-negative fraction. The DNA sequence is TGTGCCAGCTCACTGGGACTCCACCTTCCCTACAATGAGCAGTTCTTC. The encoded protein is CASSLGLHLPYNEQFF.